What follows are 7 T cell receptor beta chains derived from one specimen sequenced in a study of shared clonotypes between healthy human individuals. The data were produced by immunoSEQ multiplex PCR, yet TCRdb's version contains in-frame clones alone and is incomplete. The table lists around 510,000 clones, more than 95% of them singletons. Sequenced input: naive CD4+ T cells sorted from blood. Subset reported: CD45RA+ positively selected. The receptor source for this set is a woman in her twenties or thirties in good health.

The chain is built from TRBV5-6 and TRBJ2-5, with 8 bases identical to TRBD1. V shed 1 base and J 5 bases; nucleotides not matched to a gene: 1. CDR1 is SGHDT and CDR2 is YYEEEE in the germline V gene. This CDR3 comprises 13 residues. The CDR3 is CASSLQGAETQYF. The CDR3 DNA reads TGTGCCAGCAGCTTGCAGGGGGCCGAGACCCAGTACTTC.

The chain carries TRBV6-1 and TRBJ1-5; D ambiguous. CDR1 and CDR2 from the germline V gene are MNHNS and SASEGT. V was cut by 7 bases and J by 0 bases, with 13 bases left in between. This CDR3 is built from 15 residues. The CDR3 protein is CASKRDGPSNQPQHF. DNA for the CDR3: TGTGCCAGCAAGAGGGATGGGCCTAGCAATCAGCCCCAGCATTTT.

This chain joins TRBV18 and TRBJ1-4; the D is unclear. Per the germline V gene, CDR1 is KGHSH and CDR2 is LQKENI. CDR3 length: 14 residues. V was cut by 3 bases and J by 7 bases, with 12 bases left in between. CDR3 nucleotides: TGTGCCAGCTCACCGGGGTCTGGCGGTGAAAAACTGTTTTTT. Translating gives CASSPGSGGEKLFF.

As concerns this clone: Other DNA sequences in this specimen translate into the identical CDR3. The chain employs TRBV19 and TRBJ2-5; D possibly corresponds to TRBD2 (6 bases). Gene TRBJ2-7 matches the end of the DNA better, so the J call may be wrong. This CDR3 region has 14 residues. Germline V gene data show CDR1 as LNHDA and CDR2 as SQIVND (reference sequence). The DNA of the CDR3 is TGTGCCAGTAGTATCGGGACTGGAACCTACGAGCAGTACTTC. Its protein product is CASSIGTGTYEQYF.

The chain has TRBV18 and TRBJ2-6; D gene ambiguous. Germline V gene lookup returns CDR1 KGHSH and CDR2 LQKENI. CDR3 size: 15 residues. V was cut by 2 bases and J by 0 bases, with 5 bases left in between. DNA for the CDR3: TGTGCCAGCTCACCAGGAACCTCTGGGGCCAACGTCCTGACTTTC. This sequence encodes CASSPGTSGANVLTF. Based on the CDR3 plus reference TRBV18 and TRBJ2-6, the full variable domain is NAGVMQNPRHLVRRRGQEARLRCSPMKGHSHVYWYRQLPEEGLKFMVYLQKENIIDESGMPKERFSAEFPKEGPSILRIQQVVRGDSAAYFCASSPGTSGANVLTFGAGSRLTVL.

On this clone: This sample includes further DNA sequences coding for the same CDR3. The chain carries TRBV28 and TRBJ2-7; no clear D gene. The CDR3 covers 12 residues. CDR1 is MDHEN and CDR2 is SYDVKM in the germline V gene. The ends were cut back, 4 bases at V and 0 bases at J, with 4 bases in the middle. CDR3 DNA: TGTGCCAGCAGTTCAAGCTCCTACGAGCAGTACTTC. Protein product: CASSSSSYEQYF.

The chain uses TRBV2 and TRBJ1-1, with TRBD1 as a possible D gene (5 bases). Trimming took 6 bases from V and 6 from J, leaving 20 bases between them. CDR1 is SNHLY, CDR2 FYNNEI, per germline. The length of the CDR3 is 15 residues. CDR3 in amino acids: CASRGGSGNIPEAFF. CDR3 in DNA: TGTGCCAGCAGGGGGGGGTCGGGGAACATACCTGAAGCTTTCTTT.